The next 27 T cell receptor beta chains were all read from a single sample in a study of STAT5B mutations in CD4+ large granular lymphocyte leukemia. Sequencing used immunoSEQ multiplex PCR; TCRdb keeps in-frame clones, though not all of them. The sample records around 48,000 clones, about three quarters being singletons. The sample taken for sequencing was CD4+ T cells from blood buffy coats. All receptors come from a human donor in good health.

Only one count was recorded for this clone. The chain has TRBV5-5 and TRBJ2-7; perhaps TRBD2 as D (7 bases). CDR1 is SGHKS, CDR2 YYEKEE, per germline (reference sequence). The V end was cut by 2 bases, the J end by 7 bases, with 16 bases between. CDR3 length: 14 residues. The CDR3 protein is CASSLGRGAVEQYV. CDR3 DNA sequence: TGTGCCAGCAGCTTAGGTCGGGGGGCTGTGGAGCAGTACGTC.

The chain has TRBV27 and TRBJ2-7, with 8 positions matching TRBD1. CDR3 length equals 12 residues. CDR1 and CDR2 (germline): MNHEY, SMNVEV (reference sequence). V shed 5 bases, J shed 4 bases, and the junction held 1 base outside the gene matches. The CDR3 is CASSRQGYEQYF. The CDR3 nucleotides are TGTGCCAGCAGTCGACAGGGGTACGAGCAGTACTTC.

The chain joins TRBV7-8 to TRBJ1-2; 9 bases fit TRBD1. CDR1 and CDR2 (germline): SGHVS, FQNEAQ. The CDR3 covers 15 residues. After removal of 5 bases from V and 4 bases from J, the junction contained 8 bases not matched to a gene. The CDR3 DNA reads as TGTGCCAGCAGCGTACAGGGGGCGCGAAGCTATGGCTACACCTTC. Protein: CASSVQGARSYGYTF.

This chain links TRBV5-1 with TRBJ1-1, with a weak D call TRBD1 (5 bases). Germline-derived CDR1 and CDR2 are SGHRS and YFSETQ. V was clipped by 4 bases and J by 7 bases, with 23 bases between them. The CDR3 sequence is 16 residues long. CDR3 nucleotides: TGCGCCAGCAGCAAATCCGGGACCGCGAACGCAGGTGAAGCTTTCTTT. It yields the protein CASSKSGTANAGEAFF.

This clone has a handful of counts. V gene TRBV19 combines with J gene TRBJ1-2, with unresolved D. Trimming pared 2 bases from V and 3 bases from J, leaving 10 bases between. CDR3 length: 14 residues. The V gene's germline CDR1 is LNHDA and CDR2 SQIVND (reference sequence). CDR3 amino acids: CASSISFGDYGYTF. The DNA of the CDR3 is TGTGCCAGTAGTATAAGTTTCGGTGACTATGGCTACACCTTC.

The CDR3 DNA is TGTGCCAGCAGTTTAAGCCCCACCGCCAGGGGTAATCAGCCCCAGCATTTT. It codes for CASSLSPTARGNQPQHF. The chain couples TRBV27 to TRBJ1-5, with D perhaps matching TRBD1 (6 bases). V lost 2 bases to trimming and J lost 4 bases, with 18 bases between them. CDR1 is MNHEY and CDR2 is SMNVEV in the germline V gene (reference sequence). The CDR3 is 17 amino acids.

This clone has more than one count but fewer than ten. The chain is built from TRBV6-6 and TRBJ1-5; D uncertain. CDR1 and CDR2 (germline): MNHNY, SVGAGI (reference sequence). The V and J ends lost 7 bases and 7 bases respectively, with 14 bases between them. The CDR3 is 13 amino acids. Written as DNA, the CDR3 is TGTGCCAGCAAGGTTCAGCTTGGGCAGCCCCAGCATTTT. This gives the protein CASKVQLGQPQHF.

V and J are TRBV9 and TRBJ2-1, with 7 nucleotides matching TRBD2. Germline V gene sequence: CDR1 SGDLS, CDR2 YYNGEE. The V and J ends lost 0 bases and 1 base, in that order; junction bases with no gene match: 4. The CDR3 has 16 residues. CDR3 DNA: TGTGCCAGCAGCGTAGGCCCAGCGGGGTCCTACAATGAGCAGTTCTTC. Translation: CASSVGPAGSYNEQFF.

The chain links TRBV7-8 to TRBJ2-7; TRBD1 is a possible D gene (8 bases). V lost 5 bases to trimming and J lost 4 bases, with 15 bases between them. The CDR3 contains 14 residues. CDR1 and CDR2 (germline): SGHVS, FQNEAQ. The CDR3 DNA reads TGTGCCAGCAGCCTAGACAGGGGAGGGTACGAGCAGTACTTC. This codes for CASSLDRGGYEQYF.

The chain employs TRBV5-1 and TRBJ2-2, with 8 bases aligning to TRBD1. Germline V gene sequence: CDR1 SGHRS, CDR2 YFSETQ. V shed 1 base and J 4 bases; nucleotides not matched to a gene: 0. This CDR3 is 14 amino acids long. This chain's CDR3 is CASSLTGGTGELFF. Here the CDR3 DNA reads TGCGCCAGCAGCTTGACAGGGGGCACCGGGGAGCTGTTTTTT.

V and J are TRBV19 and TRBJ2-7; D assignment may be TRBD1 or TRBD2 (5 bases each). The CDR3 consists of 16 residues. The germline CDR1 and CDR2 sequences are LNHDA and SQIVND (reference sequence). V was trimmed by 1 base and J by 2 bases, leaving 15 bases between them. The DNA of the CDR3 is TGTGCCAGTAGTATAGGGTGGGGGAAAGGGGCCTACGAGCAGTACTTC. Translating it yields CASSIGWGKGAYEQYF.

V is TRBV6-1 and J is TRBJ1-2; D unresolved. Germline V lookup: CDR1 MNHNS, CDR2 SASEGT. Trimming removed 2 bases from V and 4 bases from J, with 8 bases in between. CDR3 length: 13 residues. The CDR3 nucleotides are TGTGCCAGCAGTGAATTCACGGCCTATGGCTACACCTTC. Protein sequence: CASSEFTAYGYTF.

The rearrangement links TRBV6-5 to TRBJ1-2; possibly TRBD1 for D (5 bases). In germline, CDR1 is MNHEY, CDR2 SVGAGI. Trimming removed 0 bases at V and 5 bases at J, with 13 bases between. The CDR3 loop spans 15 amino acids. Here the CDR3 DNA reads TGTGCCAGCAGTTACTCGCCCTCCGGGGGATATGGCTACACCTTC. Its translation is CASSYSPSGGYGYTF.

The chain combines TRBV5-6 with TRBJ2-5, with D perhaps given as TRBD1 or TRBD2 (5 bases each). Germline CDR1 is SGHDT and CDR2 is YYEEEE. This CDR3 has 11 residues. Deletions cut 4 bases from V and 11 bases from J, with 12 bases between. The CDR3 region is CASSLGRGQYF. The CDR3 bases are TGTGCCAGCAGCCTGGGACGTGGGCAGTACTTC.

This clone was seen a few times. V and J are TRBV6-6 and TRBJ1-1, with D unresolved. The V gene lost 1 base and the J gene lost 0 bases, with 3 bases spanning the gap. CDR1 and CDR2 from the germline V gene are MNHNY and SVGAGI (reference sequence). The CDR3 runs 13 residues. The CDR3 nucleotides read TGTGCCAGCAGTTACTTGGTGAACACTGAAGCTTTCTTT. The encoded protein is CASSYLVNTEAFF.

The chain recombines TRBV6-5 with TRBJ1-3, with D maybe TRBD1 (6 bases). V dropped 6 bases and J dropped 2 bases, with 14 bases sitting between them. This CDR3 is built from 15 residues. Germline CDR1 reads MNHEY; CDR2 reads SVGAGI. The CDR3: CASRQGLLPGNTIYF. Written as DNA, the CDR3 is TGTGCCAGCAGACAGGGATTACTGCCTGGAAACACCATATATTTT.

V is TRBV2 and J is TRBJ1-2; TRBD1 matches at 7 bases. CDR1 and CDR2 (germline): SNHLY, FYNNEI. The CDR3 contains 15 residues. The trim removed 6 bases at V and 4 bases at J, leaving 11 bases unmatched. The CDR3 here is CASSPQPGQVYGYTF. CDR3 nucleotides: TGTGCCAGCAGCCCACAACCCGGACAGGTCTATGGCTACACCTTC.

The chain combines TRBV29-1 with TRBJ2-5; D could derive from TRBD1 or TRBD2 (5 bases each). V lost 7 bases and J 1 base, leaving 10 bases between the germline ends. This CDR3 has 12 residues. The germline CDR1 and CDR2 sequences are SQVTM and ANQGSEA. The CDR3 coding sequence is TGCAGCGCTCGTGGGGGCCAAGAGACCCAGTACTTC. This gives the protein CSARGGQETQYF. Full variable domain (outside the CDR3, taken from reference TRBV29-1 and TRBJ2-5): SAVISQKPSRDICQRGTSLTIQCQVDSQVTMMFWYRQQPGQSLTLIATANQGSEATYESGFVIDKFPISRPNLTFSTLTVSNMSPEDSSIYLCSARGGQETQYFGPGTRLLVL.

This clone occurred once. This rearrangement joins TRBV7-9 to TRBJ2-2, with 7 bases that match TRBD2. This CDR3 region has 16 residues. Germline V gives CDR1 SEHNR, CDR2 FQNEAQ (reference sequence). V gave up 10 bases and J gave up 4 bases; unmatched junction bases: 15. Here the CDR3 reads CAMAPSWGGSTGELFF. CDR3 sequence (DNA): TGTGCCATGGCCCCGTCATGGGGGGGGAGCACCGGGGAGCTGTTTTTT.

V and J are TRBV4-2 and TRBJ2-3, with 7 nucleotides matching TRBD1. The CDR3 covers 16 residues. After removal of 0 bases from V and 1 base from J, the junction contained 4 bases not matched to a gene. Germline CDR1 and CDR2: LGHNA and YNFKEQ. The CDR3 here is CASSQDQGERTDTQYF. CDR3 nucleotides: TGTGCCAGCAGCCAAGATCAGGGGGAACGCACAGATACGCAGTATTTT.

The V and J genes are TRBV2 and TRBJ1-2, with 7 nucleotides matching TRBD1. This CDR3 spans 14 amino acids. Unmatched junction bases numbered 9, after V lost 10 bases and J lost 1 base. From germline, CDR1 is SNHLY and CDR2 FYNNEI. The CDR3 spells CATLPRQGNYGYTF. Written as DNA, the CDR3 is TGTGCCACCTTACCTCGACAGGGTAACTATGGCTACACCTTC.

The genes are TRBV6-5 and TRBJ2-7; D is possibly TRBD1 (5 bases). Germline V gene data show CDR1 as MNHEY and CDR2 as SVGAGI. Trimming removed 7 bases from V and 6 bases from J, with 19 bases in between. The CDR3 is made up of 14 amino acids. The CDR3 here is CASTTLGRAREQYF. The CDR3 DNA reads TGTGCCAGCACCACCTTGGGCAGGGCCCGCGAGCAGTACTTC.

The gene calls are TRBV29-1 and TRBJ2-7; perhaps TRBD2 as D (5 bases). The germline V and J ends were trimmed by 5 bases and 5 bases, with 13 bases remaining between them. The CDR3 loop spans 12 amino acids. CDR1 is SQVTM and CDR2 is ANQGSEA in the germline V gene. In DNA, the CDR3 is TGCAGCGTTTGGTCGGGGAACCACGAGCAGTACTTC. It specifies CSVWSGNHEQYF.

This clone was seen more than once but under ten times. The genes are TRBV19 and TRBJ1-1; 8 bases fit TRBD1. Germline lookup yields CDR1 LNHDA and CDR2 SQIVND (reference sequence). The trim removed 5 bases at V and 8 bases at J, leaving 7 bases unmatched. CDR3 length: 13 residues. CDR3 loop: CASSPDRGGEAFF. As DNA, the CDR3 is TGTGCCAGTAGTCCAGACAGGGGCGGGGAAGCTTTCTTT.

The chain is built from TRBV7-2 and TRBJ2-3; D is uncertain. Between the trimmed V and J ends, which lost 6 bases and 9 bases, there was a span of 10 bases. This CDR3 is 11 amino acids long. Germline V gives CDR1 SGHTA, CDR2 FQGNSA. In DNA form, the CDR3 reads TGTGCCAGCAGTACACAGATAACGCAGTATTTT. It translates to CASSTQITQYF.

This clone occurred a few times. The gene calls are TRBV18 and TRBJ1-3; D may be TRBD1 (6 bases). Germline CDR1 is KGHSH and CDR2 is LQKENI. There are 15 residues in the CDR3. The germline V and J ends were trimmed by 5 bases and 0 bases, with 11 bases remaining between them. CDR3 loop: CASSLGGASGNTIYF. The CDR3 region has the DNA TGTGCCAGCTCATTGGGGGGCGCCTCTGGAAACACCATATATTTT.

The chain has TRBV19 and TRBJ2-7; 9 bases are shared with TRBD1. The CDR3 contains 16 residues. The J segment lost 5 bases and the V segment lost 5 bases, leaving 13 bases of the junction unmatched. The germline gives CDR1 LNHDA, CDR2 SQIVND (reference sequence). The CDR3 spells CASSRNVGQGRNEQYF. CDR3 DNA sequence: TGTGCCAGTAGTCGGAATGTGGGACAGGGTAGGAACGAGCAGTACTTC.